Reported below is one T cell receptor (beta chain). This specimen belongs to a study of blood T cell repertoires in COVID-19. Germline V lookup: CDR1 LNHDA, CDR2 SQIVND (reference sequence). V lost 8 bases, J lost 0 bases, and 11 bases lay in between. This CDR3 has 14 amino acids. Source study methods: Nucleated cell number was recorded as an estimate derived from reference gene primer amplification. Method: immunoSEQ multiplex PCR; TCRdb's copy keeps in-frame clones and lacks some. V, J and clone size are those of that table, while D and trimming were read from the DNA. The sample contains roughly 240,000 clones, 88% of which appear only once. Participant ages covered roughly 18 to 89 years across 25 or so US areas.

The receptor was derived from a woman in her 40s with acute COVID-19. The chain combines TRBV19 with TRBJ1-3; D remains unclear. The specimen was PBMCs or T cells enriched from blood (not recorded which). The DNA of the CDR3 is TGTGCCAGTCAACAGCTTGCCTCTGGAAACACCATATATTTT. Translation gives CASQQLASGNTIYF.